This T cell receptor beta chain was found in a study of beta chain features in type 1 diabetes. The CDR3 spans 14 residues. The V gene's germline CDR1 is SQVTM and CDR2 ANQGSEA. Trimming at V came to 7 bases and at J to 3 bases, leaving 8 bases not matched to a gene. TCRB transcripts that were expressed got sequenced, as all of the isolated RNA had been reverse transcribed. Libraries were prepared by immunoSEQ multiplex PCR; TCRdb keeps only in-frame clonotypes and omits some of them. The table has nearly 250,000 clones, about 63% seen once. The V and J genes are TRBV29-1 and TRBJ2-7; 11 bases line up with TRBD1. Material: naive CD4+ T cells from blood. This sequence was found in a man under 40 in good health. In DNA, the CDR3 is TGCAGCGCCACCTCGGGACAGGGGGGCTACGAGCAGTACTTC. Amino acid sequence: CSATSGQGGYEQYF.